What follows is one T cell receptor (beta chain) and its context. CDR1 is SGHRS and CDR2 is YFSETQ in the germline V gene. CDR3 length: 14 amino acids. The V and J ends lost 0 bases and 4 bases respectively, with 7 bases between them. One entry per CDR3 protein results from TCRdb running MiXCR on the RT-PCR reads. The sample comprises about 680,000 distinct CDR3 sequences, 14% of which are singletons, and just over 3.5% rests with the top ten. The sample taken for sequencing was memory CD4+ T cells from blood. The clonotype was recovered from a female donor in good health, serving as a healthy control. V is TRBV5-1 and J is TRBJ1-4; D call uncertain. The CDR3 DNA sequence: TGCGCCAGCAGCTTGGAACGGATTAATGAAAAACTGTTTTTT. It translates to CASSLERINEKLFF.